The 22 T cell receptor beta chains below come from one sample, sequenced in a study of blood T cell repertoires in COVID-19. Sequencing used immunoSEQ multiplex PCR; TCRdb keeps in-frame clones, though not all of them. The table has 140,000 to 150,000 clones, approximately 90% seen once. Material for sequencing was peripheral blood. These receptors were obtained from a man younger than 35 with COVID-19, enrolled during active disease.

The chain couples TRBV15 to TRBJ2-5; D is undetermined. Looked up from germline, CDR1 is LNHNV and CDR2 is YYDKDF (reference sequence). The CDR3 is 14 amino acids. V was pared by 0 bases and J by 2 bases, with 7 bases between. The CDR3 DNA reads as TGTGCCACCAGCAGAGATAACAGTCAAGAGACCCAGTACTTC. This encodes CATSRDNSQETQYF.

The CDR3 loop is CASSYAPRFMSRFF. In nucleotides, the CDR3 is TGTGCCAGCAGTTACGCTCCTCGATTTATGAGCCGGTTCTTC. The chain couples TRBV6-2 or TRBV6-3 to TRBJ2-1; unclear D gene. Trimming left V 2 bases short and J 15 bases short, with 20 bases between. The CDR3 is 14 residues long. Germline CDR1 MNHEY, CDR2 SVGEGT.

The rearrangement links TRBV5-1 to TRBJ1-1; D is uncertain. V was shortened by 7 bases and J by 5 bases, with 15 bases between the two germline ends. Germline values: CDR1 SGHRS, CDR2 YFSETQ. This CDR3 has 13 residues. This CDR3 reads CASSGESRTEAFF. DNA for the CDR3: TGCGCCAGCTCGGGAGAAAGCCGGACTGAAGCTTTCTTT.

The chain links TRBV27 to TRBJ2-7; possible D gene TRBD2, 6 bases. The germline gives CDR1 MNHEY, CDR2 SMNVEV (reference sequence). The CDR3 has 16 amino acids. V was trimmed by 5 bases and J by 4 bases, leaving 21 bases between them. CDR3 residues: CASSPGSPLTPYEQYF. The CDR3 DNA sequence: TGTGCCAGCAGTCCCGGGAGCCCCCTCACCCCTTACGAGCAGTACTTC.

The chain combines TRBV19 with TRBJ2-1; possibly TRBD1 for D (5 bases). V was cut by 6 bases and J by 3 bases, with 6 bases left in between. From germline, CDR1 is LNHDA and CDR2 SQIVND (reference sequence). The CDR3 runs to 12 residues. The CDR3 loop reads CASRTGYNEQFF. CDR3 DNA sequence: TGTGCCAGTAGAACAGGCTACAATGAGCAGTTCTTC.

The CDR3 DNA reads as TGCAGCGTTGAATTCCGGCTAGCGGGAGCGCCGAACACCGGGGAGCTGTTTTTT. This codes for CSVEFRLAGAPNTGELFF. V and J are TRBV29-1 and TRBJ2-2; the match to TRBD2 covers 10 bases. J gave up 0 bases and V 2 bases, and 9 bases lay outside the gene matches. The CDR3 loop spans 18 amino acids. In germline, CDR1 is SQVTM, CDR2 ANQGSEA.

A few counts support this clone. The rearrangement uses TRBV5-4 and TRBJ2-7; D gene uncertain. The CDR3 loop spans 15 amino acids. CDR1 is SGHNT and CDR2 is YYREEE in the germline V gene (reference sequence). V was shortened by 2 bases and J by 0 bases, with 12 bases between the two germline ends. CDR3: CASSFGSDNSYEQYF. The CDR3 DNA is TGTGCCAGCAGCTTTGGATCAGACAACTCCTACGAGCAGTACTTC.

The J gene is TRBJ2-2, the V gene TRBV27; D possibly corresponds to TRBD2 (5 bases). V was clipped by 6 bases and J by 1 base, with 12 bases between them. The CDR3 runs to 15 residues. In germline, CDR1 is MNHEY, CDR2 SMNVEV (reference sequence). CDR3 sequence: CASSFRGRNTGELFF. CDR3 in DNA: TGTGCCAGCAGCTTTAGAGGGCGGAACACCGGGGAGCTGTTTTTT.

CDR3 amino acids: CASSDKSGSGDEQFF. The CDR3 coding sequence is TGTGCCAGCAGTGACAAGAGCGGGAGTGGCGATGAGCAGTTCTTC. V gene TRBV27 combines with J gene TRBJ2-1, with 8 nucleotides matching TRBD2. This CDR3 spans 15 amino acids. Trimming cost V 5 bases and J 8 bases; bases outside gene matches: 11. Germline CDR1 MNHEY, CDR2 SMNVEV (reference sequence).

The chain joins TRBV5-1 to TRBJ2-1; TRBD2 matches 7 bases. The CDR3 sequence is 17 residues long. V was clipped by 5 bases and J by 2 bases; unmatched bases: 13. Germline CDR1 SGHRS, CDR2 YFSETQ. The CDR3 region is CASSITSGMRAYNEQFF. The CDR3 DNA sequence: TGCGCCAGCAGTATAACCAGCGGGATGCGGGCCTACAATGAGCAGTTCTTC. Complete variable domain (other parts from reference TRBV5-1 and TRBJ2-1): KAGVTQTPRYLIKTRGQQVTLSCSPISGHRSVSWYQQTPGQGLQFLFEYFSETQRNKGNFPGRFSGRQFSNSRSEMNVSTLELGDSALYLCASSITSGMRAYNEQFFGPGTRLTVL.

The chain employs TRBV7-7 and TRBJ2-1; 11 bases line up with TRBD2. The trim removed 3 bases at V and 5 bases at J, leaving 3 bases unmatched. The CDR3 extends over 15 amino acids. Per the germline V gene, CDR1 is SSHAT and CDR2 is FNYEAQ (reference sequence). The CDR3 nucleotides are TGTGCCAGCAGCTTGACTAGCGGGGAAAACAATGAGCAGTTCTTC. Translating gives CASSLTSGENNEQFF.

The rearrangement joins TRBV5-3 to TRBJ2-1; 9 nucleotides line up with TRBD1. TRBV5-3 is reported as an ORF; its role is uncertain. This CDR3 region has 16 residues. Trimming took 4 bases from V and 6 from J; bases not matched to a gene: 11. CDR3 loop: CARSPVPGQGPNEQFF. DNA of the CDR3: TGTGCCAGAAGCCCGGTCCCGGGACAGGGTCCCAATGAGCAGTTCTTC.

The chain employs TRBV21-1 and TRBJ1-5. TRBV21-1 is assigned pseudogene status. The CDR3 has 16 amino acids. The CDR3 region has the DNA TGTGCCAGCAGCACGGGGGGGCAGGGGGACAATCAGCCCCAGCATTTT. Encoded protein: CASSTGGQGDNQPQHF.

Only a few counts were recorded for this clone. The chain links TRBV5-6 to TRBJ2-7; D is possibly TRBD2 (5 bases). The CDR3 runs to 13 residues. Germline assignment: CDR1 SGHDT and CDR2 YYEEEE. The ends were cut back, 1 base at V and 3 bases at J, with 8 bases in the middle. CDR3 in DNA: TGTGCCAGCAGCTTGCGGAGGCTCTACGAGCAGTACTTC. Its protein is CASSLRRLYEQYF.

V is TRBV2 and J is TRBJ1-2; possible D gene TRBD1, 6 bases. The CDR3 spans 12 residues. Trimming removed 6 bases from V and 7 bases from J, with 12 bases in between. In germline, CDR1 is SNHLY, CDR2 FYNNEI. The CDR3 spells CASRGTYAGYTF. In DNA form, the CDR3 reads TGTGCCAGCAGGGGGACATACGCTGGCTACACCTTC. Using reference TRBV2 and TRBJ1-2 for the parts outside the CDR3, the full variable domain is EPEVTQTPSHQVTQMGQEVILRCVPISNHLYFYWYRQILGQKVEFLVSFYNNEISEKSEIFDDQFSVERPDGSNFTLKIRSTKLEDSAMYFCASRGTYAGYTFGSGTRLTVV.

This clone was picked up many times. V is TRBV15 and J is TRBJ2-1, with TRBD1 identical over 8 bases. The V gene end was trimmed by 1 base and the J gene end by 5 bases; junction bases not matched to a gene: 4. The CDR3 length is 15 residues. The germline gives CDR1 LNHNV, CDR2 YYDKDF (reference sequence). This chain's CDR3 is CATSRARGQNNEQFF. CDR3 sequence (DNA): TGTGCCACCAGCAGAGCCAGGGGGCAGAACAATGAGCAGTTCTTC.

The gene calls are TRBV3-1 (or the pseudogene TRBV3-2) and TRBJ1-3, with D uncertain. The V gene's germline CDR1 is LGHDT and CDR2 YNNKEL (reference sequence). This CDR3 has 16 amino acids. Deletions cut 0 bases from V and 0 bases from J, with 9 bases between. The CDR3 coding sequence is TGTGCCAGCAGCCAAGATATAGCATCCTCTGGAAACACCATATATTTT. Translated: CASSQDIASSGNTIYF.

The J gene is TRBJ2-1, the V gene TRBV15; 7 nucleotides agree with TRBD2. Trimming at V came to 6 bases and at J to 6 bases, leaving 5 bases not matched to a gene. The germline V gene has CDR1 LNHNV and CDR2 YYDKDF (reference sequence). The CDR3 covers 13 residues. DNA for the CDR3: TGTGCCACCAGTACTCGGACTAGCAATGAGCAGTTCTTC. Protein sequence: CATSTRTSNEQFF. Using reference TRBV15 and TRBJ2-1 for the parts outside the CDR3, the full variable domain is DAMVIQNPRYQVTQFGKPVTLSCSQTLNHNVMYWYQQKSSQAPKLLFHYYDKDFNNEADTPDNFQSRRPNTSFCFLDIRSPGLGDTAMYLCATSTRTSNEQFFGPGTRLTVL.

The CDR3 sequence is CASSLSGGGAYEQYF. DNA of the CDR3: TGTGCCAGCAGTTTATCGGGCGGGGGAGCCTACGAGCAGTACTTC. The rearrangement uses TRBV27 and TRBJ2-7; TRBD2 aligns across 7 bases. Trimming at V came to 0 bases and at J to 2 bases, leaving 4 bases not matched to a gene. Looked up from germline, CDR1 is MNHEY and CDR2 is SMNVEV (reference sequence). CDR3 size: 15 residues.

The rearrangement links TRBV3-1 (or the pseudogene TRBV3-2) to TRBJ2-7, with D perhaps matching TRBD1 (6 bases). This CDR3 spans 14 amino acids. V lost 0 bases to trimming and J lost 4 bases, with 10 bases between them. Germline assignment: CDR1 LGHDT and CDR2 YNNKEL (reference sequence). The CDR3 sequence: CASSQDLQGYEQYF. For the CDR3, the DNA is TGTGCCAGCAGCCAAGATCTTCAGGGGTACGAGCAGTACTTC.

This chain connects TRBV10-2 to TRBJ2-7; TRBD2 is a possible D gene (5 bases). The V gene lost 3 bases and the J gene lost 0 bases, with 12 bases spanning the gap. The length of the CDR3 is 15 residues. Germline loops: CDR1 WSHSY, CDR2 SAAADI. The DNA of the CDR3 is TGCGCCAGCAGTGATTGGGAGCTGGGCTCCTACGAGCAGTACTTC. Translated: CASSDWELGSYEQYF.

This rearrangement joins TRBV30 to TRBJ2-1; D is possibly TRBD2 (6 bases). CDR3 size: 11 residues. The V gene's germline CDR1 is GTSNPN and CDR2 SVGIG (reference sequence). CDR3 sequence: CAWGLVAEQFF. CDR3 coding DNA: TGTGCGTGGGGACTTGTGGCTGAGCAGTTCTTC.